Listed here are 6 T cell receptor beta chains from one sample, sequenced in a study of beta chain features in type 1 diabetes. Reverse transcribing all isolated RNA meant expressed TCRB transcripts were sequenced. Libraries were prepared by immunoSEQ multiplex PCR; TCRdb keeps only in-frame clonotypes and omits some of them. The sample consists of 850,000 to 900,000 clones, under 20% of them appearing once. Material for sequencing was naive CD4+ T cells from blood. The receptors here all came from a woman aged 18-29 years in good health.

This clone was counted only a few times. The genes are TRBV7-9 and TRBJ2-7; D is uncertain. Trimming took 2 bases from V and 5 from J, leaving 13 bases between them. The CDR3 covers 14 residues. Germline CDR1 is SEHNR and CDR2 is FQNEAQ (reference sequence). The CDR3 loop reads CASSLLGSRDEQYF. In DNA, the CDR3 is TGTGCCAGCAGCTTACTGGGGTCCCGGGACGAGCAGTACTTC.

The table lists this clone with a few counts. CDR3 amino acids: CASSLGFGQGDETQYF. The CDR3 DNA sequence: TGCGCCAGCAGCTTGGGCTTCGGGCAGGGAGATGAGACCCAGTACTTC. The V and J genes are TRBV5-1 and TRBJ2-5; D may correspond to TRBD1 or TRBD2 (5 bases each). CDR1 and CDR2 from the germline V gene are SGHRS and YFSETQ. Trimming stripped 0 bases from V and 5 bases from J, with 17 bases between. The CDR3 runs to 16 residues.

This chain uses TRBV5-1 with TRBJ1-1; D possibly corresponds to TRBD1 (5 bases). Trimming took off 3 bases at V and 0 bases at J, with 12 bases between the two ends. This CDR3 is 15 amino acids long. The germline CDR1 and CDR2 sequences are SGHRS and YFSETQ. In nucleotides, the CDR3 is TGCGCCAGCAGCTCGGCAGGGCGGATGAACACTGAAGCTTTCTTT. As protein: CASSSAGRMNTEAFF.

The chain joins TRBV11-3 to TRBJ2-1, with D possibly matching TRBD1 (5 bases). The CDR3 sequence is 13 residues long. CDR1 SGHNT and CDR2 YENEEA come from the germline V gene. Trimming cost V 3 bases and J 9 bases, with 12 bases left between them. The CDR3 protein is CASSFRDSGEQFF. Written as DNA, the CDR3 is TGTGCCAGCAGCTTCAGGGATTCTGGTGAGCAGTTCTTC.

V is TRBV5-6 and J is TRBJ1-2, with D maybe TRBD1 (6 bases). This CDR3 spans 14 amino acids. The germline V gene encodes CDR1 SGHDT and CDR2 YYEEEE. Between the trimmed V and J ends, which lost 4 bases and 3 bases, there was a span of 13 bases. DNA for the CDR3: TGTGCCAGCAGCCCGTACGGGGGCCACTATGGCTACACCTTC. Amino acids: CASSPYGGHYGYTF.

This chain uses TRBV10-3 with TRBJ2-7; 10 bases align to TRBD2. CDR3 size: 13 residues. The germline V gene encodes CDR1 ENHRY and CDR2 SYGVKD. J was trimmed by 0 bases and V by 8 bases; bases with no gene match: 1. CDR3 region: CAIRTSGSYEQYF. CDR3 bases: TGTGCCATCCGGACTAGCGGCTCCTACGAGCAGTACTTC.